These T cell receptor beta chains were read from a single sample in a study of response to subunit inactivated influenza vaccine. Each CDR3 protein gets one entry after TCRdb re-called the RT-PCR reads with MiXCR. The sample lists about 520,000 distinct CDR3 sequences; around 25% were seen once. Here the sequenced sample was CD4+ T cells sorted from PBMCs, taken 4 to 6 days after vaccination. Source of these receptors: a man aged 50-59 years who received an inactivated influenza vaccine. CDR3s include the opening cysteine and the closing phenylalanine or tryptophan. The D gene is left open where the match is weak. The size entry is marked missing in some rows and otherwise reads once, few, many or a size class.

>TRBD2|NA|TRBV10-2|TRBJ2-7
CASRLAGSYYEQYF
TGCGCCAGCAGACTAGCGGGGTCCTACTACGAGCAGTACTTC
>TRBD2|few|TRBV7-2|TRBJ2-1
CASSFSASSGYNEQFF
TGTGCCAGCAGCTTTTCGGCGTCTAGCGGATACAATGAGCAGTTCTTC
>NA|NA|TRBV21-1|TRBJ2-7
CASSKSPRINCEQYF
TGTGCCAGCAGCAAAAGCCCTAGAATTAATTGCGAGCAGTACTTC
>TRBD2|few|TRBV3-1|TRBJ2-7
CASSQETSGRLVYEQYF
TGTGCCAGCAGCCAAGAGACTAGCGGGAGGTTGGTCTACGAGCAGTACTTC
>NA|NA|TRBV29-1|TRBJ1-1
CSARKNTEAFF
TGCAGCGCACGGAAGAACACTGAAGCTTTCTTT
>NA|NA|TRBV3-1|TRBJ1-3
CASSQESTVSGNTIYF
TGTGCCAGCAGCCAAGAATCGACAGTCTCTGGAAACACCATATATTTT
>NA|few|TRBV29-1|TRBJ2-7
CSVVLVPPYEQYF
TGCAGCGTCGTACTAGTTCCCCCCTACGAGCAGTACTTC
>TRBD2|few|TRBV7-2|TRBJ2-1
CASSALAGVNEQFF
TGTGCCAGCAGCGCACTAGCGGGAGTTAATGAGCAGTTCTTC
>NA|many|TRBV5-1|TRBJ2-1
CASSLGFRDDEQFF
TGCGCCAGCAGCTTGGGGTTCAGGGACGATGAGCAGTTCTTC
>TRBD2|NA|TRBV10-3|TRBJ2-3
CAISEPGLAQTSTDTQYF
TGTGCCATCAGTGAGCCGGGACTAGCGCAGACTAGCACAGATACGCAGTATTTT
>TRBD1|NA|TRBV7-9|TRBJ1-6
CASSRPTGRDSPLHF
TGTGCCAGCAGCCGACCGACAGGGCGCGATTCACCCCTCCACTTT
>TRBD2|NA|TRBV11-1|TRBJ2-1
CASSLLPRLAGGPGDNEQFF
TGTGCCAGCAGCTTACTTCCCCGACTAGCGGGAGGGCCAGGGGACAATGAGCAGTTCTTC
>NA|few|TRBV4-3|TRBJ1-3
CASSQDLVTGNTIYF
TGCGCCAGCAGCCAAGATCTGGTTACGGGAAACACCATATATTTT
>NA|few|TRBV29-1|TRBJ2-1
CSVAGSSHNEQFF
TGCAGCGTTGCGGGGTCCTCACACAATGAGCAGTTCTTC
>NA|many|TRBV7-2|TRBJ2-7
CASSLGRAYEQYF
TGTGCCAGCAGCTTAGGGAGGGCCTACGAGCAGTACTTC
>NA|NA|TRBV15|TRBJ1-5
CATSRDIGGTQPQHF
TGTGCCACCAGCAGAGATATCGGGGGAACTCAGCCCCAGCATTTT
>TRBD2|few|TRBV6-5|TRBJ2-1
CASSYGGRVYNEQFF
TGTGCCAGCAGTTACGGCGGGAGGGTCTACAATGAGCAGTTCTTC
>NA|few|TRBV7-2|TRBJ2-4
CASSAGQGNIQYF
TGTGCCAGCAGCGCGGGACAAGGAAACATTCAGTACTTC
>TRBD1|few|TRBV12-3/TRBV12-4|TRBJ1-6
CASTRDRGPFSPLHF
TGTGCCAGCACTCGGGACAGGGGGCCCTTTTCACCCCTCCACTTT
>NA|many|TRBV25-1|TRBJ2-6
CASSKGEASGANVLTF
TGTGCCAGCAGTAAGGGGGAGGCCTCTGGGGCCAACGTCCTGACTTTC
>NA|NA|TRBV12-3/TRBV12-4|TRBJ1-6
CASSSLGRGNSPLHF
TGTGCCAGCAGTTCTTTAGGACGGGGGAATTCACCCCTCCACTTT
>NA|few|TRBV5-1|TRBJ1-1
CASSFLTAVDGEAFF
TGCGCCAGCAGCTTCCTGACTGCCGTTGATGGTGAAGCTTTCTTT
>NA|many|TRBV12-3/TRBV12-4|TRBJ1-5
CASSFGNQPQHF
TGTGCCAGCAGTTTCGGGAATCAGCCCCAGCATTTT
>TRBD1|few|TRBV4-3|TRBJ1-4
CASSQAYGQGLEKLFF
TGCGCCAGCAGCCAGGCGTACGGACAGGGGTTAGAAAAACTGTTTTTT
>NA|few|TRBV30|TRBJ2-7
CAWSGTGLYEQYF
TGTGCCTGGAGTGGCACCGGCCTCTACGAGCAGTACTTC
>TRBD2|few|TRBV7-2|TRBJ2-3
CASSLAVAGTDTQYF
TGTGCCAGCAGCTTAGCTGTAGCGGGAACAGATACGCAGTATTTT
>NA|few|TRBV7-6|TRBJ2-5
CASSLMSGMETQYF
TGTGCCAGCAGCTTAATGTCGGGAATGGAGACCCAGTACTTC
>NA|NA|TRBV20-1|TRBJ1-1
CSASLGTGGEGAEAFF
TGCAGTGCTAGTCTGGGCACCGGAGGGGAGGGCGCTGAAGCTTTCTTT
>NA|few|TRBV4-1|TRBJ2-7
CASSFLRGGHSYEQYF
TGCGCCAGCAGTTTTCTCCGCGGGGGACACTCCTACGAGCAGTACTTC
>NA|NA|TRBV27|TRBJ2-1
CASSLVGEAEQFF
TGTGCCAGCAGTTTGGTCGGGGAGGCTGAGCAGTTCTTC
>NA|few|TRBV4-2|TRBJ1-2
CASSPGGDRRANYGYTF
TGTGCCAGCAGCCCCGGGGGTGACAGGAGAGCTAACTATGGCTACACCTTC
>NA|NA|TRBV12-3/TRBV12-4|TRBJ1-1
CASSWQGRLNTEAFF
TGTGCCAGCAGTTGGCAGGGGAGGTTGAACACTGAAGCTTTCTTT
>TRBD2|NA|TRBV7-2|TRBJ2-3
CASRSGTKNTDTQYF
TGTGCCAGCAGAAGTGGGACTAAAAACACAGATACGCAGTATTTT
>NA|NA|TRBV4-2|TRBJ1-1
CASSQDAGQSNTEAFF
TGTGCCAGCAGCCAAGATGCCGGGCAGAGTAACACTGAAGCTTTCTTT
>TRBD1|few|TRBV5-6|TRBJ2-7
CASSYQGVNYEQYF
TGTGCCAGCAGCTACCAGGGGGTCAACTACGAGCAGTACTTC
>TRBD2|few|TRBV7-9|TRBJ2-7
CASSMGLAAPDEQYF
TGTGCCAGCAGCATGGGACTAGCGGCGCCTGACGAGCAGTACTTC
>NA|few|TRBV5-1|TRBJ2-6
CASSLAQTGANVLTF
TGCGCCAGCAGCTTGGCCCAAACTGGGGCCAACGTCCTGACTTTC
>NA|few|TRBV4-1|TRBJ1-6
CASSQVELTISPLHF
TGCGCCAGCAGCCAAGTAGAACTGACTATCTCACCCCTCCACTTT
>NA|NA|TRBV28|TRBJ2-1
CASSLPGTGGFF
TGTGCCAGCAGTTTACCCGGAACAGGAGGGTTCTTC
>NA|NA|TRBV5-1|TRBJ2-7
CASARGESGSYEQYF
TGCGCCAGCGCCCGAGGGGAGTCGGGCTCCTACGAGCAGTACTTC
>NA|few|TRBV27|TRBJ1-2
CASSFGGAYGYTF
TGTGCCAGCAGTTTCGGCGGGGCCTATGGCTACACCTTC
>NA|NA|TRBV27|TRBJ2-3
CTSGRAGPSVTSTDTQYF
TGCACCAGCGGACGCGCAGGCCCCTCCGTGACTAGCACAGATACGCAGTATTTT
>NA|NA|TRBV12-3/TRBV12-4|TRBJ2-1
CASSLWGTNEQFF
TGTGCCAGCAGTCTGTGGGGGACCAATGAGCAGTTCTTC
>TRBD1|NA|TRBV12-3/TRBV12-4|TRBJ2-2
CASRLGQGGNTGELFF
TGTGCCAGCAGACTAGGACAGGGCGGGAACACCGGGGAGCTGTTTTTT
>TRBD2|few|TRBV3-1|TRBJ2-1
CASSQDGRAYNEQFF
TGTGCCAGCAGCCAAGACGGGAGGGCCTACAATGAGCAGTTCTTC